Listed here are 14 T cell receptor beta chains from one sample, sequenced in a study of shared clonotypes between healthy human individuals (dated by TCRdb to the early 2020s). Library preparation was by the immunoSEQ multiplex PCR assay. Sourced from immuneACCESS, this table was stored by TCRdb with only in-frame sequences that have V and J called. A share of the clones is absent; for the studies checked, an unresolved V gene accounts for under half, and the remainder has no known explanation. The sample table lists fewer than 850,000 clones, approximately 75% of them with a count of one. The ten biggest clones cover approximately 1.8% of the sample. The sequencing input was memory CD4+ T cells sorted from blood. Sample cell subset or site, as interpreted from the label and publication: CD45RA-negative fraction. The receptors originated from a woman in her twenties or thirties in good health.

This clone has just a few counts. This CDR3 is also generated by other DNA sequences in the sample. The chain carries TRBV5-6 and TRBJ2-3; no clear D. The germline V gene encodes CDR1 SGHDT and CDR2 YYEEEE. This CDR3 spans 15 amino acids. The germline V and J ends were trimmed by 4 bases and 0 bases, with 12 bases remaining between them. CDR3 in DNA: TGTGCCAGCAGCCTAGGTCCCTCTAGCACAGATACGCAGTATTTT. Its protein is CASSLGPSSTDTQYF.

This clone appeared many times. This rearrangement joins TRBV5-6 to TRBJ1-1; D perhaps matches TRBD1 (5 bases). The CDR3 spans 13 residues. Trimming cost V 0 bases and J 10 bases, with 13 bases left between them. Germline-derived CDR1 and CDR2 are SGHDT and YYEEEE. CDR3 nucleotides: TGTGCCAGCAGCTTGGATCGGGGGAGGATAGCTTTCTTT. It codes for CASSLDRGRIAFF.

This clone was detected only once. The chain uses TRBV27 and TRBJ1-3; 7 nucleotides match TRBD1. This CDR3 region has 17 residues. Germline V CDR1 and CDR2: MNHEY, SMNVEV (reference sequence). V lost 8 bases and J lost 3; bases outside the gene matches: 16. The CDR3 loop is CASLRPRQGTGGNTIYF. DNA of the CDR3: TGTGCCAGCCTTAGACCGAGACAGGGCACAGGTGGAAACACCATATATTTT.

This chain joins TRBV19 and TRBJ2-7; the D call may be TRBD1 or TRBD2 (5 bases each). CDR1 LNHDA and CDR2 SQIVND come from the germline V gene (reference sequence). The V and J ends lost 1 base and 2 bases respectively, with 15 bases between them. This CDR3 region has 16 residues. The CDR3 spells CASSIGAWDRAYEQYF. The CDR3 nucleotides are TGTGCCAGTAGTATAGGGGCTTGGGACCGAGCCTACGAGCAGTACTTC.

J is TRBJ1-1 and V is TRBV7-8; no definite D call. This CDR3 region has 16 residues. V lost 6 bases to trimming and J lost 2 bases, with 19 bases between them. CDR1 and CDR2 from the germline V gene are SGHVS and FQNEAQ. Here the CDR3 reads CASSPGPDYHNTEAFF. The CDR3 region has the DNA TGTGCCAGCAGTCCGGGCCCCGACTACCATAACACTGAAGCTTTCTTT.

V is TRBV19 and J is TRBJ2-4, with D hard to call. The CDR3 extends over 12 amino acids. Germline lookup yields CDR1 LNHDA and CDR2 SQIVND (reference sequence). V lost 6 bases to trimming and J lost 11 bases, with 14 bases between them. The CDR3 loop reads CASSNSGELQYF. CDR3 coding DNA: TGTGCCAGTAGCAATTCTGGGGAACTTCAGTACTTC.

The chain couples TRBV7-6 to TRBJ2-2; D is possibly TRBD1 (6 bases). V was trimmed by 5 bases and J by 3 bases, leaving 10 bases between them. Germline V gene sequence: CDR1 SGHVS, CDR2 FNYEAQ. The CDR3 is made up of 14 amino acids. The CDR3 bases are TGTGCCAGCAGCCAACAGGGCGACACCGGGGAGCTGTTTTTT. Translated, it gives CASSQQGDTGELFF. Complete variable domain (other parts from reference TRBV7-6 and TRBJ2-2): GAGVSQSPRYKVTKRGQDVALRCDPISGHVSLYWYRQALGQGPEFLTYFNYEAQQDKSGLPNDRFSAERPEGSISTLTIQRTEQRDSAMYRCASSQQGDTGELFFGEGSRLTVL.

The rearrangement uses TRBV19 and TRBJ2-3; D is perhaps TRBD2 (6 bases). The germline V and J ends were trimmed by 3 bases and 1 base, with 8 bases remaining between them. Germline CDR1 is LNHDA and CDR2 is SQIVND (reference sequence). This CDR3 comprises 14 residues. The CDR3 protein is CASSMVAGTDTQYF. For the CDR3, the DNA is TGTGCCAGTAGTATGGTAGCGGGCACAGATACGCAGTATTTT.

The CDR3, as DNA: TGTGCCAGCGGGAGGGCCTCCTACGAGCAGTACTTC. Protein: CASGRASYEQYF. The V and J genes are TRBV6-5 and TRBJ2-7; 7 bases are a match to TRBD2. The germline gives CDR1 MNHEY, CDR2 SVGAGI. The CDR3 sequence is 12 residues long. Unmatched junction bases numbered 1, after V lost 8 bases and J lost 0 bases.

The chain joins TRBV6-6 to TRBJ1-4; 10 bases map to TRBD1. The germline gives CDR1 MNHNY, CDR2 SVGAGI (reference sequence). The CDR3 spans 16 residues. The V gene end was trimmed by 6 bases and the J gene end by 6 bases; junction bases not matched to a gene: 10. CDR3 bases: TGTGCCAGCAGCCTCGACAGGGGGCGAGTCGATGAAAAACTGTTTTTT. It encodes CASSLDRGRVDEKLFF.

The chain uses TRBV7-3 and TRBJ2-2; D is ambiguous. CDR3 size: 15 residues. Germline V gene lookup returns CDR1 SGHTA and CDR2 FQGTGA. Trimming removed 3 bases at V and 3 bases at J, with 11 bases between. This chain's CDR3 is CASSFGQLDTGELFF. The DNA of the CDR3 is TGTGCCAGCAGCTTTGGGCAGCTAGACACCGGGGAGCTGTTTTTT.

The CDR3 reads CASSEGADSYNEQFF. CDR3 DNA: TGTGCCAGCAGTGAAGGGGCGGATTCCTACAATGAGCAGTTCTTC. J is TRBJ2-1 and V is TRBV25-1; weak D call: TRBD1 (5 bases). V dropped 2 bases and J dropped 1 base, with 9 bases sitting between them. Germline CDR1 MGHDK, CDR2 SYGVNS. The CDR3 has 15 residues.

The chain carries TRBV28 and TRBJ1-2; D not resolved. V lost 11 bases to trimming and J lost 3 bases, with 4 bases between them. Germline V gene sequence: CDR1 MDHEN, CDR2 SYDVKM. The CDR3 consists of 9 residues. The CDR3: CALDYGYTF. The CDR3 nucleotides are TGTGCCCTGGACTATGGCTACACCTTC.

This clone was recorded many times. V usage is TRBV7-8 and J usage is TRBJ1-4; no clear D. V dropped 2 bases and J dropped 8 bases, with 12 bases sitting between them. The germline gives CDR1 SGHVS, CDR2 FQNEAQ. This CDR3 spans 14 amino acids. The CDR3 loop is CASSLWAMGEKLFF. In nucleotides, the CDR3 is TGTGCCAGCAGCTTATGGGCTATGGGGGAAAAACTGTTTTTT.